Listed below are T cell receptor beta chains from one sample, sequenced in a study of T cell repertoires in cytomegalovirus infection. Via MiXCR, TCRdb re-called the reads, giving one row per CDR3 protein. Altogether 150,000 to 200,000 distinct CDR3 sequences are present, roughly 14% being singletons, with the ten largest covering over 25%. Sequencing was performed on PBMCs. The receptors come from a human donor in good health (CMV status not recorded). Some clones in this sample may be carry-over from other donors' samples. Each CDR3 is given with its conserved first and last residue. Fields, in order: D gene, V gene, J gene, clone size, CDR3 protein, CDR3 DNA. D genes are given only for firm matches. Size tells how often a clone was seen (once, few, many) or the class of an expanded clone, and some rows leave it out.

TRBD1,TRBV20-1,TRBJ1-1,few,CSAVGQGSVTEAFF,TGCAGTGCCGTGGGACAGGGTTCTGTCACTGAAGCTTTCTTT
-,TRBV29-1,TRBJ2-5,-,CSVVPGSRETQYF,TGCAGCGTTGTCCCCGGGAGCAGAGAGACCCAGTACTTC
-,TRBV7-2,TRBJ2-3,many,CASSLVSGSTDTQYF,TGTGCCAGCAGCTTAGTGTCGGGAAGCACAGATACGCAGTATTTT
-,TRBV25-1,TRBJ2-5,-,CASSKGETQYF,TGTGCCAGCAGCAAAGGAGAGACCCAGTACTTC
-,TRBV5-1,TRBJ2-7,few,CASLDPSKSSYEQYF,TGCGCCAGCCTGGACCCTTCTAAAAGCTCCTACGAGCAGTACTTC
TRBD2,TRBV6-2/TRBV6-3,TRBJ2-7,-,CASSDSFSGSFYEQYF,TGTGCCAGCAGCGATTCCTTTAGCGGGAGTTTCTACGAGCAGTACTTC
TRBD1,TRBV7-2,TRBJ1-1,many,CASSQQGGAEAFF,TGTGCCAGCAGCCAACAGGGGGGGGCTGAAGCTTTCTTT
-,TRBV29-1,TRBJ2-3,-,CSVERTHQDTQYF,TGCAGCGTTGAAAGGACCCACCAAGATACGCAGTATTTT
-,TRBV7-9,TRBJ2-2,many,CASSNRPGELFF,TGTGCCAGCAGCAACAGGCCCGGGGAGCTGTTTTTT
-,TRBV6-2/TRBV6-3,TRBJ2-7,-,CASTSWGSGETYEQYF,TGTGCCAGCACCTCTTGGGGGTCAGGGGAAACCTACGAGCAGTACTTC
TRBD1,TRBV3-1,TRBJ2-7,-,CASSRGQGLYEQYF,TGTGCCAGCAGCCGAGGACAGGGACTCTACGAGCAGTACTTC
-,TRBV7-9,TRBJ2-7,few,CASSPDRSGNEQYF,TGTGCCAGCAGCCCGGACAGAAGCGGCAACGAGCAGTACTTC
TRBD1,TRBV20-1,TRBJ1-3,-,CSARLTGAGNTIYF,TGCAGTGCTAGGCTGACAGGGGCTGGAAACACCATATATTTT
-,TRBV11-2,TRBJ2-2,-,CASSYPTGELFF,TGTGCCAGCAGCTACCCCACCGGGGAGCTGTTTTTT
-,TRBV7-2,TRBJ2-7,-,CASSQKMRSEQYF,TGTGCCAGCAGCCAAAAGATGAGGTCCGAGCAGTACTTC
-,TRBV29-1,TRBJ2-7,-,CSVGFSSYEQYF,TGCAGCGTTGGGTTCAGCTCCTACGAGCAGTACTTC
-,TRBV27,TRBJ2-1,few,CASRDSLYNEQFF,TGTGCCAGCAGGGACAGCCTCTACAATGAGCAGTTCTTC
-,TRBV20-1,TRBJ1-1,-,CSAPSRTGYTEAFF,TGCAGTGCTCCGAGTAGAACGGGATACACTGAAGCTTTCTTT
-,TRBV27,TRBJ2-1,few,CASSPESNEQFF,TGTGCCAGCAGCCCCGAATCCAATGAGCAGTTCTTC
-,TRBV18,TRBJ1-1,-,CASSPNAGSGSTEAFF,TGTGCCAGCTCACCAAACGCAGGGAGTGGAAGCACTGAAGCTTTCTTT
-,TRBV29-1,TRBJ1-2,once,CSVLTDLPGYTF,TGCAGCGTTTTGACAGACCTACCTGGCTACACCTTC
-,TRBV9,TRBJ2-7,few,CASSVDGRPTKEQYF,TGTGCCAGCAGCGTAGATGGACGTCCTACGAAAGAGCAGTACTTC
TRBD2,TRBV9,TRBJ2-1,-,CASGRALNEQFF,TGTGCCAGCGGGAGGGCATTGAATGAGCAGTTCTTC
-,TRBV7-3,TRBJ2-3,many,CASSLTAGQQDTQYF,TGTGCCAGCAGCTTAACAGCCGGACAGCAAGATACGCAGTATTTT
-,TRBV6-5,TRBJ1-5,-,CASSRQESRTQHF,TGTGCCAGCAGTCGTCAGGAGTCCCGGACCCAGCATTTT
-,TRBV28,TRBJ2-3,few,CASSLLAETDTQYF,TGTGCCAGCAGTTTATTAGCGGAAACAGATACGCAGTATTTT
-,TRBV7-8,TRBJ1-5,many,CASSRERVSNQPQHF,TGTGCCAGCAGCCGCGAGAGGGTGAGCAATCAGCCCCAGCATTTT
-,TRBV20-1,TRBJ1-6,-,CSARGIEGAQNSPLHF,TGCAGTGCTAGAGGGATTGAAGGGGCCCAGAATTCACCCCTCCACTTT
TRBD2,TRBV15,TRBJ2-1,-,CATKGGGYNEQFF,TGTGCCACCAAGGGCGGGGGCTACAATGAGCAGTTCTTC
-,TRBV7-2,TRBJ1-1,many,CASSLELGMPEAFF,TGTGCCAGCAGCTTAGAATTGGGAATGCCTGAAGCTTTCTTT
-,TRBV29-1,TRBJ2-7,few,CSVTDDVTGTYEQYF,TGCAGCGTTACTGATGATGTGACAGGTACCTACGAGCAGTACTTC
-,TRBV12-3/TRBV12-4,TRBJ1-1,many,CASSFTATEAFF,TGTGCCAGCAGTTTCACAGCGACTGAAGCTTTCTTT
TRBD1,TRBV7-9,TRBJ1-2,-,CASRGQDIYGYTF,TGTGCCAGCCGCGGACAGGATATTTATGGCTACACCTTC
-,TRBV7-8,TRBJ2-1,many,CASSLAEGMVYEQFF,TGTGCCAGCAGCTTAGCAGAGGGGATGGTCTATGAGCAGTTCTTC
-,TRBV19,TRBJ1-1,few,CASDKEGRLNTEAFF,TGTGCCAGTGACAAGGAAGGCAGGCTGAACACTGAAGCTTTCTTT